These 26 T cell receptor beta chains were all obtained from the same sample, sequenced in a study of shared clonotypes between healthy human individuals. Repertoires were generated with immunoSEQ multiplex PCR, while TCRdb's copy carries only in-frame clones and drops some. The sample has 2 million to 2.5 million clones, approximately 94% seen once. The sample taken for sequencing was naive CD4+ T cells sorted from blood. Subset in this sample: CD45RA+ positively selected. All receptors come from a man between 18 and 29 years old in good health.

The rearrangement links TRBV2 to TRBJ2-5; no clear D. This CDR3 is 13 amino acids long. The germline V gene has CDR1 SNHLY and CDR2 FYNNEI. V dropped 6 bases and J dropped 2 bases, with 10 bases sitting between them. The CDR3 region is CASRDPQQETQYF. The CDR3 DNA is TGTGCCAGCAGGGACCCCCAGCAAGAGACCCAGTACTTC.

This CDR3 reads CASSKDGPSSYEQYF. The CDR3 DNA reads TGTGCCAGCAGCAAAGATGGCCCGAGCTCCTACGAGCAGTACTTC. This sequence joins TRBV21-1 and TRBJ2-7. TRBV21-1 is marked as a pseudogene. This CDR3 contains 15 residues.

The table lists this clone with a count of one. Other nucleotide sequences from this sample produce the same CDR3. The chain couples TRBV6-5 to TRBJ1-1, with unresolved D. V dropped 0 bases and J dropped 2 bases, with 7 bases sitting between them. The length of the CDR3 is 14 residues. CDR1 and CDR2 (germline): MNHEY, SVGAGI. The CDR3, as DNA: TGTGCCAGCAGTTACTCATGGGGAAACACTGAAGCTTTCTTT. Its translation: CASSYSWGNTEAFF.

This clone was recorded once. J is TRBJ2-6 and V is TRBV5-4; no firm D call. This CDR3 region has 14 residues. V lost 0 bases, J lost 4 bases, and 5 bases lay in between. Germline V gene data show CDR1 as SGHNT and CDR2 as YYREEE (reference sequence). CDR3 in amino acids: CASSLALGANVLTF. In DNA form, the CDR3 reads TGTGCCAGCAGCTTGGCCCTGGGGGCCAACGTCCTGACTTTC. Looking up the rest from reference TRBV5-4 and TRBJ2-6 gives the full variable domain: ETGVTQSPTHLIKTRGQQVTLRCSSQSGHNTVSWYQQALGQGPQFIFQYYREEENGRGNFPPRFSGLQFPNYSSELNVNALELDDSALYLCASSLALGANVLTFGAGSRLTVL.

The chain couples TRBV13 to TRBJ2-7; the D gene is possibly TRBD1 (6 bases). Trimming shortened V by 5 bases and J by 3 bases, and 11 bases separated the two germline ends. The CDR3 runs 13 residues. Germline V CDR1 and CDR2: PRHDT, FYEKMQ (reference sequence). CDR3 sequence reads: CASSRTVDYEQYF. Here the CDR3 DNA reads TGTGCCAGCAGCCGGACAGTGGACTACGAGCAGTACTTC.

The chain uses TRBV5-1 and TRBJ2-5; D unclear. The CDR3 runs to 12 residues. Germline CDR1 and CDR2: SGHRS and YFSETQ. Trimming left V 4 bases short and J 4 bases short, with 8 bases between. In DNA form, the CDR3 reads TGCGCCAGCAGCCTCACCCCAGAGACCCAGTACTTC. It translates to CASSLTPETQYF.

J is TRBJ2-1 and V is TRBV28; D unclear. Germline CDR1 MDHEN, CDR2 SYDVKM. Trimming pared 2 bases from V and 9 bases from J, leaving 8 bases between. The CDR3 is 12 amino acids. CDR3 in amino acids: CASSLSVGEQFF. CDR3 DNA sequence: TGTGCCAGCAGTTTAAGTGTGGGTGAGCAGTTCTTC.

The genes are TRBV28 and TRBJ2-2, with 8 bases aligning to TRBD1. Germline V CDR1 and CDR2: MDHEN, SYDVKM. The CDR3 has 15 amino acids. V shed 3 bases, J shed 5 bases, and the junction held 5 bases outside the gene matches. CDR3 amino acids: CASSLQGAPTGELFF. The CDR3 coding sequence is TGTGCCAGCAGTTTGCAGGGGGCGCCTACCGGGGAGCTGTTTTTT. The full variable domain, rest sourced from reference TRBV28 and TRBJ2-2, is DVKVTQSSRYLVKRTGEKVFLECVQDMDHENMFWYRQDPGLGLRLIYFSYDVKMKEKGDIPEGYSVSREKKERFSLILESASTNQTSMYLCASSLQGAPTGELFFGEGSRLTVL.

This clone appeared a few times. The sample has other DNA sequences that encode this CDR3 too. The CDR3 loop reads CASSYSGSGYGYTF. The DNA for the CDR3 is TGTGCCAGCAGTTACTCAGGGAGCGGCTATGGCTACACCTTC. The rearrangement uses TRBV6-5 and TRBJ1-2; D is unresolved. There are 14 residues in the CDR3. The V end was cut by 0 bases, the J end by 4 bases, with 9 bases between. Germline CDR1 and CDR2: MNHEY and SVGAGI.

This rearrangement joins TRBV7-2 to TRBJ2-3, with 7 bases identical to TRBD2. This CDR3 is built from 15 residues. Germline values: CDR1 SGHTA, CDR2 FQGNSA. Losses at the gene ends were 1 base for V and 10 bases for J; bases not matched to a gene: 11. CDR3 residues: CASSLGSLAAQPQYF. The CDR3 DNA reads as TGTGCCAGCAGCTTAGGTTCCCTAGCGGCCCAACCGCAGTATTTT.

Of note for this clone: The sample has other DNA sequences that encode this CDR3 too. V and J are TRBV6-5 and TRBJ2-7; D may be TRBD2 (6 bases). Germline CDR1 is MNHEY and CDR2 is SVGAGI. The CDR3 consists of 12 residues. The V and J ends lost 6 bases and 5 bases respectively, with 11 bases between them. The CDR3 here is CASSRTGDEQYF. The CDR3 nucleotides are TGTGCCAGCAGCCGGACGGGGGACGAGCAGTACTTC.

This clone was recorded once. CDR3: CASSPGVGRAQVGAFF. CDR3 bases: TGTGCCAGCAGCCCTGGGGTGGGACGTGCGCAGGTGGGAGCTTTCTTT. V gene TRBV7-6 combines with J gene TRBJ1-1; D might be TRBD1 (5 bases). The length of the CDR3 is 16 residues. Germline V gene data show CDR1 as SGHVS and CDR2 as FNYEAQ. V was shortened by 5 bases and J by 10 bases, with 26 bases between the two germline ends.

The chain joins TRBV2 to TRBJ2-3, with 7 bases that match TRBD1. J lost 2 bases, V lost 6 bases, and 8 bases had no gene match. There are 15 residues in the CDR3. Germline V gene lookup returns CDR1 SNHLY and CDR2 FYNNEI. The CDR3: CASRTQGEATDTQYF. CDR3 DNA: TGTGCCAGCAGAACCCAGGGGGAAGCCACAGATACGCAGTATTTT.

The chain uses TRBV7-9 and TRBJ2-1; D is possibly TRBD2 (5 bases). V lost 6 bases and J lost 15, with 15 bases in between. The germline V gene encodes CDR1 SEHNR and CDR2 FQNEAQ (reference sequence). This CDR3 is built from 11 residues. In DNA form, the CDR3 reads TGTGCCAGCAGTTCCGGACTGGTGGCGTTCTTC. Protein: CASSSGLVAFF.

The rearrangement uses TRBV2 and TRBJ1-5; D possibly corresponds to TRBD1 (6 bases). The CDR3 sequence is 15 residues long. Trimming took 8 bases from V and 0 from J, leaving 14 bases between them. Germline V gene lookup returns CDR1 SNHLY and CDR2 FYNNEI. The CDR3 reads CASSPGAASNQPQHF. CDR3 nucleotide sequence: TGTGCCAGCTCCCCGGGGGCAGCTAGCAATCAGCCCCAGCATTTT. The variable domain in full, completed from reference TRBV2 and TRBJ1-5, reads EPEVTQTPSHQVTQMGQEVILRCVPISNHLYFYWYRQILGQKVEFLVSFYNNEISEKSEIFDDQFSVERPDGSNFTLKIRSTKLEDSAMYFCASSPGAASNQPQHFGDGTRLSIL.

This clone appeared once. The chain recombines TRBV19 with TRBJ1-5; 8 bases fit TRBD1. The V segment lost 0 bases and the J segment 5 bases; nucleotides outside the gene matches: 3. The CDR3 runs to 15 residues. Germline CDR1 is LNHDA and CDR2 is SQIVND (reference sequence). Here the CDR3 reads CASSIDRGLDQPQHF. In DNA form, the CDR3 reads TGTGCCAGTAGTATAGACAGGGGGCTGGATCAGCCCCAGCATTTT.

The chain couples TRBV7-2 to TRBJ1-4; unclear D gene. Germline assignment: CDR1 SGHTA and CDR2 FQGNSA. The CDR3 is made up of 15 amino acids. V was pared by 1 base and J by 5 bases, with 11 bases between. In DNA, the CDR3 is TGTGCCAGCAGCTTAGTGAGCGGTCTAAATGAAAAACTGTTTTTT. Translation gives CASSLVSGLNEKLFF.

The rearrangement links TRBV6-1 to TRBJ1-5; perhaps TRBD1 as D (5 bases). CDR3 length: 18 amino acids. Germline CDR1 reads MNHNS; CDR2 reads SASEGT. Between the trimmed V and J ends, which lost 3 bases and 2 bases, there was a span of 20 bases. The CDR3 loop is CASSDRTPAERGNQPQHF. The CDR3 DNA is TGTGCCAGCAGTGATCGGACACCCGCCGAGAGGGGCAATCAGCCCCAGCATTTT.

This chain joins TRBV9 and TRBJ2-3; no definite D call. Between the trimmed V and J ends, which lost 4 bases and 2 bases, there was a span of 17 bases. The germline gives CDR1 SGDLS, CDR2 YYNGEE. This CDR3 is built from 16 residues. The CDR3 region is CASSPRSTKLTDTQYF. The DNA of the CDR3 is TGTGCCAGCAGCCCAAGGTCCACGAAGCTCACAGATACGCAGTATTTT.

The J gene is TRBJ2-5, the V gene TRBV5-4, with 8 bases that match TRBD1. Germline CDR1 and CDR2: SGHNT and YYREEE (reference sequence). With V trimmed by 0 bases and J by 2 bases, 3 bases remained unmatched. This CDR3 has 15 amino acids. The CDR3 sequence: CASSLAGGLQETQYF. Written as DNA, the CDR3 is TGTGCCAGCAGCTTGGCAGGGGGCCTTCAAGAGACCCAGTACTTC.

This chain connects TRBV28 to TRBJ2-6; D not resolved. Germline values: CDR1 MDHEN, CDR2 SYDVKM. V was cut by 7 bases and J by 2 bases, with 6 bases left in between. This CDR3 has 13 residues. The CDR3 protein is CASITPGANVLTF. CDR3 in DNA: TGTGCCAGCATTACTCCTGGGGCCAACGTCCTGACTTTC.

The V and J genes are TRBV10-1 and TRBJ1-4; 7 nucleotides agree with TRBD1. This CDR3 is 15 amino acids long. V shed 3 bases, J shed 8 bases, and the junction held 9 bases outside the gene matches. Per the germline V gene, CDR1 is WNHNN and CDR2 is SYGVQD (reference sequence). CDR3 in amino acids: CASSDSTGEGEKLFF. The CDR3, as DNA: TGCGCCAGCAGTGACTCTACAGGGGAGGGGGAAAAACTGTTTTTT.

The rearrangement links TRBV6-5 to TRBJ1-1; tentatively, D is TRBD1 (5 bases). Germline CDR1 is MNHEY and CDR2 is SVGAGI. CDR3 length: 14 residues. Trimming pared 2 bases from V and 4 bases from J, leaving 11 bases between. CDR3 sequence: CASSYGGIRTEAFF. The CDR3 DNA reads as TGTGCCAGCAGTTACGGGGGGATTCGCACTGAAGCTTTCTTT.

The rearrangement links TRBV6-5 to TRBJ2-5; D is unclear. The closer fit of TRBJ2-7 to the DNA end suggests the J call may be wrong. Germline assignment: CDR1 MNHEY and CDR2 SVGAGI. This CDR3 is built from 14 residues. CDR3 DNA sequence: TGTGCCAGCAGTTACTCAGTGCCCTCCTACGAGCAGTACTTC. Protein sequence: CASSYSVPSYEQYF.

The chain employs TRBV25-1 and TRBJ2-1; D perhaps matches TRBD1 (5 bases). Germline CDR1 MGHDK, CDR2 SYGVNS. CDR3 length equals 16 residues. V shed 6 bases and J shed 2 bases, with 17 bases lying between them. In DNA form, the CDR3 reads TGTGCCAGCAGCCCAAGGGGAACAGTTCCCTACAATGAGCAGTTCTTC. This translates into CASSPRGTVPYNEQFF. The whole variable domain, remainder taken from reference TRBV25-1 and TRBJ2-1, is EADIYQTPRYLVIGTGKKITLECSQTMGHDKMYWYQQDPGMELHLIHYSYGVNSTEKGDLSSESTVSRIRTEHFPLTLESARPSHTSQYLCASSPRGTVPYNEQFFGPGTRLTVL.

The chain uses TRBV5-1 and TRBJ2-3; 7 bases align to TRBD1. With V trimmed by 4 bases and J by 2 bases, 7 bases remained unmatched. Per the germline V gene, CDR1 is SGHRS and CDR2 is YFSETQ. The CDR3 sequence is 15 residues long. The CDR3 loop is CASSQRGRNTDTQYF. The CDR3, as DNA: TGCGCCAGCAGCCAGAGGGGGCGCAACACAGATACGCAGTATTTT.